This T cell receptor beta chain was sequenced for a study of shared clonotypes between healthy human individuals. The CDR3 is 18 amino acids. Per germline, CDR1 SGDLS and CDR2 YYNGEE. The V segment lost 4 bases and the J segment 5 bases; nucleotides outside the gene matches: 17. All donors were Caucasian adults living in Nashville, Tennessee. Both subsets, CD45RA+ naive and CD45RA-negative memory, were split from the CD4+ cells. Produced via immunoSEQ multiplex PCR; TCRdb's table is partial and in-frame only. The sample carries about 990,000 clones, about four fifths recorded once. The TCR comes from a man aged 18-30 years in good health. Some clones in this sample may be carry-over from other donors' samples. The chain joins TRBV9 to TRBJ2-5, with 10 bases aligning to TRBD2. Sequenced sample: memory CD4+ T cells from PBMCs. Subset indicated: CD45RA-negative fraction. This CDR3 reads CASSSPGGAGGSWETQYF. DNA for the CDR3: TGTGCCAGCAGCTCCCCGGGGGGAGCGGGAGGGAGTTGGGAGACCCAGTACTTC. Combining the CDR3 with reference TRBV9 and TRBJ2-5 gives the whole variable domain DSGVTQTPKHLITATGQRVTLRCSPRSGDLSVYWYQQSLDQGLQFLIQYYNGEERAKGNILERFSAQQFPDLHSELNLSSLELGDSALYFCASSSPGGAGGSWETQYFGPGTRLLVL.